These T cell receptor beta chains were read from a single sample in a study of T cell responses to AZD1222 COVID-19 vaccine. Only in-frame clones appear in the TCRdb table, and some are missing; sequencing was by immunoSEQ multiplex PCR. Of some 120,000 clones detected, 88% appear once; the ten largest clones hold 18%. This sample comprised peripheral blood, obtained on day 0 of MenACWY control vaccination. These receptors came from an adult in good health. Both conserved end residues are part of each CDR3. D genes are given only for firm matches. Not all rows give a size; the values are once, few, many and, for expanded clones, a class.

v_gene,j_gene,d_gene,abundance,CDR3nt,CDR3aa
TRBV20-1,TRBJ2-5,.,.,TGCAGTGCTAGTCTGATCCGCCGGGAGACCCAGTACTTC,CSASLIRRETQYF
TRBV7-9,TRBJ1-1,.,.,TGTGCCAGCAGCTTTAGCGTGCGCACAAACACTGAAGCTTTCTTT,CASSFSVRTNTEAFF
TRBV3-1/TRBV3-2,TRBJ1-6,.,.,TGTGCCAGCAATGGGGGGTTCTATAATTCACCCCTCCACTTT,CASNGGFYNSPLHF
TRBV6-5,TRBJ2-7,.,.,TGTGCCAGCAGCCCCTCCACAGGGTCCCCCTACGAGCAGTACTTC,CASSPSTGSPYEQYF
TRBV18,TRBJ2-1,TRBD2,.,TGTGCCAGCTCGCGCCCGGGAGGTGAGCAGTTCTTC,CASSRPGGEQFF
TRBV7-9,TRBJ1-5,TRBD1,.,TGTGCCAGCAGCTTAGGGACAGGGGCGGGCAATCAGCCCCAGCATTTT,CASSLGTGAGNQPQHF
TRBV6-5,TRBJ2-7,TRBD1,.,TGTGCCAGCAGTTACCAGCCTACAGGGGCCGAGCAGTACTTC,CASSYQPTGAEQYF
TRBV5-1,TRBJ2-2,TRBD2,few,TGCGCCAGCGGGACTAGCGGGAGTACCGGGGAGCTGTTTTTT,CASGTSGSTGELFF
TRBV5-1,TRBJ2-2,.,.,TGCGCCAGCAGCTTACTAGGGAACGCGAACACCGGGGAGCTGTTTTTT,CASSLLGNANTGELFF
TRBV5-6,TRBJ2-1,TRBD2,.,TGTGCCAGCAGCTTAAATAGCGGGAGGACCTACAATGAGCAGTTCTTC,CASSLNSGRTYNEQFF
TRBV7-6,TRBJ2-3,TRBD2,.,TGTGCCAGCTTAGGACTAGAAGGTGGTACGCAGTATTTT,CASLGLEGGTQYF
TRBV9,TRBJ2-7,.,.,TGTGCCAGCAGCCCCGGGTCCTTCTCCTACGAGCAGTACTTC,CASSPGSFSYEQYF
TRBV5-1,TRBJ2-7,TRBD1,.,TGCGCCAGCAGCTCCGGGACAGGGTTTGGATTGGAGTCCTACGAGCAGTACTTC,CASSSGTGFGLESYEQYF
TRBV3-1/TRBV3-2,TRBJ1-2,TRBD1,.,TGTGCCAGCAGCCAAGAAATATTGGGACAGGGGGCGCGGGGCTACACCTTC,CASSQEILGQGARGYTF
TRBV27,TRBJ1-1,.,.,TGTGCCAGCAGTAAAGGGGCCTGGGGGAACACTGAAGCTTTCTTT,CASSKGAWGNTEAFF
TRBV6-1,TRBJ1-5,.,.,TGTGCCAGCAGTGAAGTCAGGGGTCAGCCCCAGCATTTT,CASSEVRGQPQHF
TRBV5-8,TRBJ2-7,.,.,TGTGCCAGCAGCCGTATAAACAGCTACGAGCAGTACTTC,CASSRINSYEQYF
TRBV7-2,TRBJ1-5,.,.,TGTGCCAGCAGCCAAACAGGGAGCAATCAGCCCCAGCATTTT,CASSQTGSNQPQHF
TRBV6-5,TRBJ1-6,.,few,TGTGCCAGTCGACTCGGGCCTTATAATTCACCCCTCCACTTT,CASRLGPYNSPLHF
TRBV19,TRBJ2-7,TRBD2,.,TGTGCCAGCCGCGGGGGGTTTGGCGAGCAGTACTTC,CASRGGFGEQYF